The following is a T cell receptor beta chain sequence with its context. The repertoire was sequenced with immunoSEQ multiplex PCR; TCRdb's copy has only in-frame clones and lacks some. The sample has about 170,000 clones, about 88% seen once. Germline-derived CDR1 and CDR2 are SEHNR and FQNEAQ (reference sequence). This CDR3 has 15 residues. The junction had 3 bases not matched to a gene; V was cut back by 0 bases and J by 9 bases. The sample is drawn from a study of blood T cell repertoires in COVID-19. Source material: peripheral blood. The chain joins TRBV7-9 to TRBJ2-1; 12 bases fit TRBD2. This TCR was recovered from a woman of 80 years or more in a cohort sampled during active or convalescent COVID-19. The CDR3: CASSLALAGGPEQFF. The CDR3 DNA sequence: TGTGCCAGCAGCTTAGCGCTAGCGGGGGGGCCTGAGCAGTTCTTC.